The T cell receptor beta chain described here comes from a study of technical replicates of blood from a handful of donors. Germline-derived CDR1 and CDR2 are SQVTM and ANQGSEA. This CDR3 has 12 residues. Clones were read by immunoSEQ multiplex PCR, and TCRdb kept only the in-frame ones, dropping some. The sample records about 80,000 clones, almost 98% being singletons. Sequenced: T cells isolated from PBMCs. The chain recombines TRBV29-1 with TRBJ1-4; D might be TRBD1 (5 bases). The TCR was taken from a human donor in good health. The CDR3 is CSGRQGNEKLFF. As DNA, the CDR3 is TGCAGTGGTCGGCAGGGTAATGAAAAACTGTTTTTT.